The 29 T cell receptor beta chains given below trace back to one sample, sequenced in a study of cytomegalovirus exposure and HLA in healthy donors. PCR was performed using 60 Vbeta and 13 Jbeta primers. Sequenced by immunoSEQ multiplex PCR; TCRdb stores in-frame clones only, minus some. The data show more than 90,000 clones, roughly 69% seen once. The sample taken for sequencing was PBMCs. The receptor set was obtained from a man between 45 and 60 years old in good health and CMV-seronegative.

This clone was seen a handful of times. The V call is TRBV30, the J call TRBJ2-2; perhaps TRBD1 as D (5 bases). Germline CDR1 GTSNPN, CDR2 SVGIG (reference sequence). Trimming pared 0 bases from V and 3 bases from J, leaving 11 bases between. CDR3 size: 15 residues. The CDR3 region has the DNA TGTGCCTGGAGTGTAGGGGAAGGATACACCGGGGAGCTGTTTTTT. Its translation: CAWSVGEGYTGELFF.

This clone occurred once. The chain couples TRBV30 to TRBJ1-4; TRBD1 might be the D (5 bases). Trimming cost V 4 bases and J 3 bases, with 12 bases left between them. The CDR3 is 14 amino acids. Germline V gene data show CDR1 as GTSNPN and CDR2 as SVGIG (reference sequence). The CDR3 protein is CAWTKARANEKLFF. In DNA form, the CDR3 reads TGTGCCTGGACTAAGGCCAGGGCTAATGAAAAACTGTTTTTT.

The gene calls are TRBV7-2 and TRBJ2-5, with D uncertain. Trimming stripped 5 bases from V and 0 bases from J, with 13 bases between. This CDR3 has 15 residues. Germline V lookup: CDR1 SGHTA, CDR2 FQGNSA. CDR3 sequence: CASSTMSGYQETQYF. CDR3 nucleotide sequence: TGTGCCAGCAGCACCATGTCAGGTTACCAAGAGACCCAGTACTTC.

This chain connects TRBV29-1 to TRBJ2-2; D perhaps matches TRBD1 (6 bases). CDR3 length: 14 amino acids. CDR1 SQVTM and CDR2 ANQGSEA come from the germline V gene. Trimming pared 7 bases from V and 2 bases from J, leaving 14 bases between. CDR3 coding DNA: TGCAGCGCTGGGACACCGCACAACACCGGGGAGCTGTTTTTT. Its translation is CSAGTPHNTGELFF.

The rearrangement joins TRBV5-4 to TRBJ2-3; D not resolved. Trimming stripped 0 bases from V and 5 bases from J, with 10 bases between. Germline V gives CDR1 SGHNT, CDR2 YYREEE (reference sequence). This CDR3 has 14 amino acids. CDR3 loop: CASSLAEAGDTQYF. DNA of the CDR3: TGTGCCAGCAGCTTGGCCGAGGCTGGAGATACGCAGTATTTT.

This chain joins TRBV2 and TRBJ1-1; no reliable D call. This CDR3 contains 11 residues. The V and J ends lost 6 bases and 0 bases respectively, with 2 bases between them. The V gene's germline CDR1 is SNHLY and CDR2 FYNNEI. The CDR3 loop reads CASSVNTEAFF. The DNA of the CDR3 is TGTGCCAGCAGCGTGAACACTGAAGCTTTCTTT.

The chain joins TRBV7-9 to TRBJ1-5, with D unresolved. CDR1 and CDR2 (germline): SEHNR, FQNEAQ (reference sequence). The germline V and J ends were trimmed by 5 bases and 5 bases, with 10 bases remaining between them. This CDR3 contains 13 residues. CDR3 region: CASSQIRDQPQHF. The CDR3 region has the DNA TGTGCCAGCAGCCAAATTCGAGATCAGCCCCAGCATTTT.

This chain connects TRBV5-1 to TRBJ2-7; 10 bases align to TRBD1. The CDR3 length is 14 residues. Germline CDR1 and CDR2: SGHRS and YFSETQ. Germline trimming cut 4 bases from V and 2 bases from J; bases unmatched to any gene: 3. CDR3 sequence: CASSRGQGTYEQYF. CDR3 DNA sequence: TGCGCCAGCAGCCGGGGACAGGGGACCTACGAGCAGTACTTC.

The chain has TRBV7-9 and TRBJ2-1; 8 bases align to TRBD1. The CDR3 is made up of 12 amino acids. V was clipped by 5 bases and J by 8 bases; unmatched bases: 2. Per the germline V gene, CDR1 is SEHNR and CDR2 is FQNEAQ (reference sequence). This chain's CDR3 is CASSQQGDEQFF. CDR3 DNA: TGTGCCAGCAGCCAACAGGGGGATGAGCAGTTCTTC.

V usage is TRBV5-4 and J usage is TRBJ1-4, with 8 bases fitting TRBD1. Germline trimming cut 4 bases from V and 1 base from J; bases unmatched to any gene: 3. The length of the CDR3 is 15 residues. Germline V gene data show CDR1 as SGHNT and CDR2 as YYREEE (reference sequence). Here the CDR3 DNA reads TGTGCCAGCAGCATCGACAGGGGAACTAATGAAAAACTGTTTTTT. Translating gives CASSIDRGTNEKLFF.

This clone has only one observation. The chain couples TRBV9 to TRBJ1-3; 10 bases agree with TRBD1. Germline V CDR1 and CDR2: SGDLS, YYNGEE. Unmatched junction bases numbered 7, after V lost 3 bases and J lost 4 bases. This CDR3 contains 16 residues. In nucleotides, the CDR3 is TGTGCCAGCAGCGGGAGACAGGGGGCGGTCGGAAACACCATATATTTT. Translating gives CASSGRQGAVGNTIYF.

In this sample, this clone turned up a few times. The rearrangement links TRBV28 to TRBJ2-6; 7 nucleotides align to TRBD2. The trim removed 4 bases at V and 15 bases at J, leaving 12 bases unmatched. The CDR3 totals 14 residues. Germline CDR1 is MDHEN and CDR2 is SYDVKM. CDR3 residues: CASSYSGLKRGLTF. DNA of the CDR3: TGTGCCAGCAGTTACAGCGGCCTCAAGCGGGGCCTGACTTTC.

This clone was counted only a few times. The V and J genes are TRBV25-1 and TRBJ2-3, with 7 positions matching TRBD2. Germline assignment: CDR1 MGHDK and CDR2 SYGVNS. The CDR3 totals 15 residues. V dropped 5 bases and J dropped 0; count of bases not matched to a gene: 5. This CDR3 reads CASSSSGASTDTQYF. CDR3 in DNA: TGTGCCAGCAGTTCTAGCGGAGCCAGCACAGATACGCAGTATTTT.

Concerning this clone: The CDR3 carries no conserved terminal phenylalanine or tryptophan, so it likely arises from a read error. V is TRBV7-9 and J is TRBJ1-1, with 7 bases matching TRBD1. Germline V gives CDR1 SEHNR, CDR2 FQNEAQ (reference sequence). The CDR3 is 15 residues long. V shed 5 bases, J shed 0 bases, and the junction held 6 bases outside the gene matches. For the CDR3, the DNA is TGTGCCAGCAGCCTACAGGGGCCAGTGAACACTGAAGCTTTCGTT. Protein: CASSLQGPVNTEAFV.

This clone showed up just a few times. The chain joins TRBV5-4 to TRBJ2-1; 13 nucleotides align to TRBD2. Losses at the gene ends were 4 bases for V and 7 bases for J; bases not matched to a gene: 11. CDR3 length: 17 residues. Germline CDR1 SGHNT, CDR2 YYREEE (reference sequence). The CDR3 coding sequence is TGTGCCAGCAGCCCCCGATCACTAGCGGGGGGGCGGAATGAGCAGTTCTTC. Translated: CASSPRSLAGGRNEQFF. Full variable domain (remainder filled in from reference TRBV5-4 and TRBJ2-1): ETGVTQSPTHLIKTRGQQVTLRCSSQSGHNTVSWYQQALGQGPQFIFQYYREEENGRGNFPPRFSGLQFPNYSSELNVNALELDDSALYLCASSPRSLAGGRNEQFFGPGTRLTVL.

This rearrangement joins TRBV9 to TRBJ1-4; 7 bases map to TRBD1. This CDR3 contains 15 residues. Germline trimming cut 5 bases from V and 4 bases from J; bases unmatched to any gene: 8. Germline CDR1 is SGDLS and CDR2 is YYNGEE. Here the CDR3 DNA reads TGTGCCAGCAGTTCCCGGGACAGAGGTAATGAAAAACTGTTTTTT. This codes for CASSSRDRGNEKLFF.

This clone was seen more than once but under ten times. The junction does not match germline at one end; this may be a read error. This CDR3 is CASSRTSVTYNEQFF. The CDR3 nucleotides read TGTGCTAGCAGCCGAACTAGCGTCACCTACAATGAGCAGTTCTTC. The chain uses TRBV7-7 and TRBJ2-1; 7 positions agree with TRBD2. The CDR3 covers 15 residues. The germline gives CDR1 SSHAT, CDR2 FNYEAQ (reference sequence).

The chain recombines TRBV9 with TRBJ1-1; maybe TRBD1 (5 bases). Trimming left V 4 bases short and J 5 bases short, with 15 bases between. The CDR3 has 14 amino acids. CDR1 SGDLS and CDR2 YYNGEE come from the germline V gene. CDR3 protein: CASSTGGDGTEAFF. The CDR3 DNA reads TGTGCCAGCAGCACCGGGGGGGATGGAACTGAAGCTTTCTTT.

The chain has TRBV4-1 and TRBJ2-1, with D perhaps TRBD2 (6 bases). The CDR3 is 15 amino acids. Trimming cost V 0 bases and J 2 bases, with 8 bases left between them. Germline assignment: CDR1 MGHRA and CDR2 YSYEKL. CDR3 residues: CASSQDGGTYNEQFF. The CDR3 coding sequence is TGCGCCAGCAGCCAAGATGGGGGGACCTACAATGAGCAGTTCTTC.

The chain employs TRBV9 and TRBJ2-1; D remains unclear. V gave up 3 bases and J gave up 3 bases, with 13 bases separating them. The CDR3 contains 15 residues. Per the germline V gene, CDR1 is SGDLS and CDR2 is YYNGEE. CDR3 nucleotides: TGTGCCAGCAGCGCAGGATCCAACAACTACAATGAGCAGTTCTTC. This sequence encodes CASSAGSNNYNEQFF.

The chain employs TRBV18 and TRBJ2-6, with a possible D match to TRBD1 (5 bases). This CDR3 comprises 18 residues. The germline V gene has CDR1 KGHSH and CDR2 LQKENI. The V and J ends lost 0 bases and 0 bases respectively, with 12 bases between them. CDR3: CASSPPFGAGSGANVLTF. CDR3 DNA sequence: TGTGCCAGCTCACCACCTTTTGGGGCCGGCTCTGGGGCCAACGTCCTGACTTTC.

The table lists this clone with a count of one. V is TRBV6-6 and J is TRBJ1-5, with 9 bases lining up with TRBD1. The CDR3 length is 16 residues. V trimming: 0 bases; J trimming: 2 bases; junction bases outside the gene matches: 2. Germline loops: CDR1 MNHNY, CDR2 SVGAGI (reference sequence). In DNA form, the CDR3 reads TGTGCCAGCAGTTACTCAAGGACAGGGGGCAATCAGCCCCAGCATTTT. Protein product: CASSYSRTGGNQPQHF.

This clone was picked up a small number of times. The rearrangement joins TRBV30 to TRBJ2-3; D unresolved. CDR1 is GTSNPN, CDR2 SVGIG, per germline (reference sequence). V was pared by 2 bases and J by 4 bases, with 7 bases between. The CDR3 extends over 12 amino acids. The CDR3 coding sequence is TGTGCCTGGAGTCTTGGAGCAGATACGCAGTATTTT. Its translation: CAWSLGADTQYF.

The rearrangement links TRBV9 to TRBJ1-3; 7 nucleotides match TRBD1. The J segment lost 3 bases and the V segment lost 4 bases, leaving 10 bases of the junction unmatched. Germline V lookup: CDR1 SGDLS, CDR2 YYNGEE. The CDR3 contains 16 residues. The CDR3 DNA follows: TGTGCCAGCAGCCCGGACAGGAGCTGGGGTGGAAACACCATATATTTT. Translating it yields CASSPDRSWGGNTIYF.

This clone was found a few times. The chain uses TRBV15 and TRBJ2-1, with unresolved D. CDR3 size: 14 residues. From germline, CDR1 is LNHNV and CDR2 YYDKDF (reference sequence). V lost 0 bases and J lost 5, with 8 bases in between. CDR3 sequence (DNA): TGTGCCACCAGCAGAGATCCCACTGACAATGAGCAGTTCTTC. Residues: CATSRDPTDNEQFF. The full variable domain, in which reference TRBV15 and TRBJ2-1 provide the parts outside the CDR3, is DAMVIQNPRYQVTQFGKPVTLSCSQTLNHNVMYWYQQKSSQAPKLLFHYYDKDFNNEADTPDNFQSRRPNTSFCFLDIRSPGLGDTAMYLCATSRDPTDNEQFFGPGTRLTVL.

V usage is TRBV9 and J usage is TRBJ1-2; D unresolved. CDR1 SGDLS and CDR2 YYNGEE come from the germline V gene. Trimming stripped 3 bases from V and 0 bases from J, with 6 bases between. CDR3 length: 13 amino acids. The CDR3 region is CASSDGPNYGYTF. As DNA, the CDR3 is TGTGCCAGCAGCGATGGGCCTAACTATGGCTACACCTTC.

This clone was picked up one time. The chain joins TRBV2 to TRBJ2-3, with 9 bases fitting TRBD1. Germline trimming cut 9 bases from V and 4 bases from J; bases unmatched to any gene: 11. Per the germline V gene, CDR1 is SNHLY and CDR2 is FYNNEI. The CDR3 runs 15 residues. CDR3 region: CARGRTGAVADTQYF. In DNA, the CDR3 is TGTGCCAGGGGCCGGACAGGGGCTGTGGCAGATACGCAGTATTTT. Looking up the rest from reference TRBV2 and TRBJ2-3 gives the full variable domain: EPEVTQTPSHQVTQMGQEVILRCVPISNHLYFYWYRQILGQKVEFLVSFYNNEISEKSEIFDDQFSVERPDGSNFTLKIRSTKLEDSAMYFCARGRTGAVADTQYFGPGTRLTVL.

This clone was observed once. The V and J genes are TRBV2 and TRBJ1-3; tentative D call: TRBD1 (6 bases). Trimming took 7 bases from V and 4 from J, leaving 17 bases between them. Germline CDR1 is SNHLY and CDR2 is FYNNEI. This CDR3 region has 15 residues. The CDR3 region is CASTGGTGPGNTIYF. The CDR3 DNA reads as TGTGCCAGCACGGGAGGAACAGGGCCGGGAAACACCATATATTTT.

V is TRBV5-1 and J is TRBJ1-6; D gene ambiguous. The CDR3 covers 15 residues. Trimming cost V 0 bases and J 3 bases, with 7 bases left between them. Germline V gene data show CDR1 as SGHRS and CDR2 as YFSETQ. This CDR3 is CASSLERFYNSPLHF. The CDR3 coding sequence is TGCGCCAGCAGCTTGGAGCGGTTCTATAATTCACCCCTCCACTTT.